A single sample is the source of the 31 T cell receptor beta chains below, sequenced in a study of shared clonotypes between healthy human individuals (dated by TCRdb to the early 2020s). Preparation of the library involved the immunoSEQ multiplex PCR assay. Sourced from immuneACCESS, this table was stored by TCRdb with only in-frame sequences that have V and J called. A share of the clones is absent; for the studies checked, an unresolved V gene accounts for under half, and the remainder has no known explanation. The sample table contains about 100,000 clones; only one count was recorded for around 65% of them. Approximately 23% of the sample belongs to the ten largest clones. The sequenced sample was memory CD8+ T cells sorted from blood. This specimen's cell subset or site label, per the study, means: CD45RO+ cells pooled with CCR7-negative TemRA cells. Receptors were obtained from a young woman in good health.

This chain joins TRBV7-8 and TRBJ2-2; tentative D call: TRBD1 (6 bases). The CDR3 covers 16 residues. Trimming took off 4 bases at V and 3 bases at J, with 15 bases between the two ends. Germline lookup yields CDR1 SGHVS and CDR2 FQNEAQ. CDR3 sequence: CASSSAPGGYTGELFF. As DNA, the CDR3 is TGTGCCAGCAGCTCCGCGCCTGGGGGCTACACCGGGGAGCTGTTTTTT.

This chain connects TRBV19 to TRBJ1-5; D is uncertain. The CDR3 sequence is 13 residues long. The V gene lost 3 bases and the J gene lost 4 bases, with 7 bases spanning the gap. CDR1 is LNHDA and CDR2 is SQIVND in the germline V gene (reference sequence). For the CDR3, the DNA is TGTGCCAGTAGTATGACCAATAATCAGCCCCAGCATTTT. Translated: CASSMTNNQPQHF.

The gene calls are TRBV28 and TRBJ1-2; no firm D call. The V end lost 3 bases, the J end lost 6 bases, and 14 bases lay between the germline ends. Germline V gene lookup returns CDR1 MDHEN and CDR2 SYDVKM. The CDR3 totals 14 residues. CDR3 nucleotide sequence: TGTGCCAGCAGTTTTTTCGGGCCACCTCATGGCTACACCTTC. Protein: CASSFFGPPHGYTF.

The chain is built from TRBV15 and TRBJ2-6, with 9 bases lining up with TRBD1. The junction had 3 bases not matched to a gene; V was cut back by 7 bases and J by 2 bases. CDR1 is LNHNV, CDR2 YYDKDF, per germline (reference sequence). The CDR3 sequence is 15 residues long. The CDR3 region has the DNA TGTGCCACCACACAGGGGGCTACTGGGGCCAACGTCCTGACTTTC. Its protein product is CATTQGATGANVLTF.

The chain joins TRBV18 to TRBJ2-7; D perhaps matches TRBD1 (6 bases). The CDR3 length is 13 residues. V was shortened by 4 bases and J by 3 bases, with 10 bases between the two germline ends. The germline CDR1 and CDR2 sequences are KGHSH and LQKENI. CDR3 in amino acids: CASSLGTSYEQYF. The CDR3 nucleotides read TGTGCCAGCTCACTAGGGACAAGCTACGAGCAGTACTTC.

The chain joins TRBV29-1 to TRBJ2-5; the match to TRBD2 covers 12 bases. The closer fit of TRBJ2-7 to the DNA end suggests the J call may be wrong. The germline V gene encodes CDR1 SQVTM and CDR2 ANQGSEA. This CDR3 comprises 12 residues. CDR3 loop: CSATSGSSEQYF. The CDR3 DNA follows: TGCAGCGCGACTAGCGGGAGTTCCGAGCAGTACTTC.

The rearrangement links TRBV6-4 to TRBJ2-3, with TRBD2 matching over 7 bases. CDR1 and CDR2 from the germline V gene are MRHNA and SNTAGT. This CDR3 is built from 16 residues. The J segment lost 3 bases and the V segment lost 4 bases, leaving 10 bases of the junction unmatched. In DNA, the CDR3 is TGTGCCAGCAGTGTCCTTCCTAGCGGATCAACAGATACGCAGTATTTT. This sequence encodes CASSVLPSGSTDTQYF.

This clone is categorized as medium-sized. The chain links TRBV9 to TRBJ1-2; D not certain. V was clipped by 1 base and J by 3 bases, with 7 bases between them. The CDR3 loop spans 13 amino acids. Germline loops: CDR1 SGDLS, CDR2 YYNGEE. The DNA of the CDR3 is TGTGCCAGCAGCGTAAGTCAGTACTATGGCTACACCTTC. This sequence encodes CASSVSQYYGYTF. Using reference TRBV9 and TRBJ1-2 for the parts outside the CDR3, the full variable domain is DSGVTQTPKHLITATGQRVTLRCSPRSGDLSVYWYQQSLDQGLQFLIQYYNGEERAKGNILERFSAQQFPDLHSELNLSSLELGDSALYFCASSVSQYYGYTFGSGTRLTVV.

This clone was seen ten or more times. This chain uses TRBV5-6 with TRBJ2-7; TRBD2 matches at 10 bases. Germline V lookup: CDR1 SGHDT, CDR2 YYEEEE. With 3 bases clipped from V and 0 bases from J, the junction kept 6 bases outside the gene matches. The CDR3 is 16 amino acids. The CDR3 sequence: CASSYGLADNSYEQYF. Written as DNA, the CDR3 is TGTGCCAGCAGCTACGGACTAGCGGATAACTCCTACGAGCAGTACTTC. Drawing the rest from reference TRBV5-6 and TRBJ2-7, the complete variable domain is DAGVTQSPTHLIKTRGQQVTLRCSPKSGHDTVSWYQQALGQGPQFIFQYYEEEERQRGNFPDRFSGHQFPNYSSELNVNALLLGDSALYLCASSYGLADNSYEQYFGPGTRLTVT.

This clone occurred a few times. The chain recombines TRBV6-1 with TRBJ2-1; D is uncertain. CDR3 length equals 11 residues. V lost 6 bases, J lost 3 bases, and 3 bases lay in between. Germline CDR1 MNHNS, CDR2 SASEGT. For the CDR3, the DNA is TGTGCCAGCAGAGGCTACAATGAGCAGTTCTTC. Its translation is CASRGYNEQFF.

The chain recombines TRBV30 with TRBJ2-7; D uncertain. CDR1 GTSNPN and CDR2 SVGIG come from the germline V gene (reference sequence). The CDR3 sequence is 13 residues long. V shed 0 bases and J shed 3 bases, with 9 bases lying between them. For the CDR3, the DNA is TGTGCCTGGAGTGTAAGCCAGGTCTACGAGCAGTACTTC. It codes for CAWSVSQVYEQYF. Together with reference TRBV30 and TRBJ2-7, the CDR3 gives the full variable domain: SQTIHQWPATLVQPVGSPLSLECTVEGTSNPNLYWYRQAAGRGLQLLFYSVGIGQISSEVPQNLSASRPQDRQFILSSKKLLLSDSGFYLCAWSVSQVYEQYFGPGTRLTVT.

This sequence joins TRBV7-8 and TRBJ2-3; 12 bases agree with TRBD2. This CDR3 region has 15 residues. CDR1 is SGHVS, CDR2 FQNEAQ, per germline. V trimming: 5 bases; J trimming: 2 bases; junction bases outside the gene matches: 2. DNA for the CDR3: TGTGCCAGCAGCAGGACTAGCGGGGACACAGATACGCAGTATTTT. This sequence encodes CASSRTSGDTDTQYF. The whole variable domain, filled in from reference TRBV7-8 and TRBJ2-3, reads GAGVSQSPRYKVAKRGQDVALRCDPISGHVSLFWYQQALGQGPEFLTYFQNEAQLDKSGLPSDRFFAERPEGSVSTLKIQRTQQEDSAVYLCASSRTSGDTDTQYFGPGTRLTVL.

The chain has TRBV27 and TRBJ1-2; weak D call: TRBD1 (6 bases). Germline loops: CDR1 MNHEY, CDR2 SMNVEV (reference sequence). V was shortened by 5 bases and J by 7 bases, with 14 bases between the two germline ends. This CDR3 is built from 13 residues. CDR3 nucleotides: TGTGCCAGCAGTCCGCGACAGGCGACTGGCTACACCTTC. This codes for CASSPRQATGYTF.

V usage is TRBV2 and J usage is TRBJ2-7; TRBD2 aligns across 9 bases. CDR1 is SNHLY, CDR2 FYNNEI, per germline. V dropped 3 bases and J dropped 0; count of bases not matched to a gene: 0. The CDR3 spans 14 residues. The CDR3 DNA is TGTGCCAGCAGTGATAGCGGGGGCTCCTACGAGCAGTACTTC. It encodes CASSDSGGSYEQYF. The full variable domain, completed using reference TRBV2 and TRBJ2-7, is EPEVTQTPSHQVTQMGQEVILRCVPISNHLYFYWYRQILGQKVEFLVSFYNNEISEKSEIFDDQFSVERPDGSNFTLKIRSTKLEDSAMYFCASSDSGGSYEQYFGPGTRLTVT.

J is TRBJ1-4 and V is TRBV25-1; D is ambiguous. The CDR3 consists of 14 residues. Trimming removed 3 bases at V and 8 bases at J, with 13 bases between. The V gene's germline CDR1 is MGHDK and CDR2 SYGVNS. CDR3 nucleotides: TGTGCCAGCAGTGATGGGAGGAGGAACGAAAAACTGTTTTTT. This codes for CASSDGRRNEKLFF.

This clone appeared a few times. Other DNA sequences from this sample encode an identical CDR3 as well. The V call is TRBV6-5, the J call TRBJ2-7; weak D call: TRBD2 (6 bases). The V and J ends lost 6 bases and 0 bases respectively, with 12 bases between them. Germline CDR1 is MNHEY and CDR2 is SVGAGI. The CDR3 contains 14 residues. The CDR3 sequence: CASSRDFSSYEQYF. CDR3 nucleotides: TGTGCCAGCAGCAGGGACTTTAGCTCCTACGAGCAGTACTTC.

This chain connects TRBV6-5 to TRBJ1-2; D is unresolved. Germline V gives CDR1 MNHEY, CDR2 SVGAGI. V was shortened by 8 bases and J by 0 bases, with 4 bases between the two germline ends. The CDR3 contains 11 residues. The CDR3 coding sequence is TGTGCCAGCGGTTCTAACTATGGCTACACCTTC. Protein: CASGSNYGYTF.

This clone was observed a few times. V and J are TRBV29-1 and TRBJ2-3; TRBD2 aligns across 8 bases. Germline V gene lookup returns CDR1 SQVTM and CDR2 ANQGSEA. V was clipped by 4 bases and J by 0 bases; unmatched bases: 9. The CDR3 has 16 residues. The CDR3 loop reads CSVVVAASGSTDTQYF. CDR3 in DNA: TGCAGCGTTGTCGTGGCGGCTAGCGGGAGCACAGATACGCAGTATTTT.

This clone was seen a single time. This chain joins TRBV10-2 and TRBJ2-1, with D perhaps assigned TRBD1 or TRBD2 (5 bases each). Germline values: CDR1 WSHSY, CDR2 SAAADI. CDR3 length: 11 amino acids. Trimming cost V 11 bases and J 9 bases, with 14 bases left between them. CDR3 loop: CAYWDGVEQFF. The CDR3 DNA follows: TGCGCCTACTGGGACGGGGTTGAGCAGTTCTTC.

This clone occurred a few times. The chain has TRBV14 and TRBJ2-7; no reliable D call. CDR1 SGHDN and CDR2 FVKESK come from the germline V gene. The CDR3 runs 14 residues. The V and J ends lost 2 bases and 2 bases respectively, with 10 bases between them. The CDR3 reads CASSQYYPAYEQYF. The CDR3 DNA is TGTGCCAGCAGCCAATATTACCCTGCCTACGAGCAGTACTTC. The entire variable domain, with the rest obtained from reference TRBV14 and TRBJ2-7, is as follows: EAGVTQFPSHSVIEKGQTVTLRCDPISGHDNLYWYRRVMGKEIKFLLHFVKESKQDESGMPNNRFLAERTGGTYSTLKVQPAELEDSGVYFCASSQYYPAYEQYFGPGTRLTVT.

This clone came up many times. The chain joins TRBV7-8 to TRBJ2-1; 10 positions agree with TRBD2. Germline V gene data show CDR1 as SGHVS and CDR2 as FQNEAQ. This CDR3 region has 14 residues. Trimming took 7 bases from V and 4 from J; bases not matched to a gene: 4. The CDR3 DNA reads TGTGCCAGCATGGGACTAGCGTTTTACAATGAGCAGTTCTTC. It yields the protein CASMGLAFYNEQFF.

This clone was counted between two and nine times. The chain uses TRBV28 and TRBJ2-3; 8 nucleotides line up with TRBD1. V gave up 4 bases and J gave up 1 base; unmatched junction bases: 4. The CDR3 loop spans 15 amino acids. The germline V gene has CDR1 MDHEN and CDR2 SYDVKM. CDR3 loop: CASSSLTGGTDTQYF. CDR3 DNA sequence: TGTGCCAGCAGTTCGTTGACAGGGGGCACAGATACGCAGTATTTT.

The rearrangement links TRBV6-5 to TRBJ2-7; 7 bases line up with TRBD2. V lost 9 bases, J lost 7 bases, and 18 bases stayed unmatched. Germline V gives CDR1 MNHEY, CDR2 SVGAGI. This CDR3 comprises 15 residues. As DNA, the CDR3 is TGTGCCAGAGGTGGTGGGGCTAGCGGAATTTTGGAGCAGTACTTC. Protein: CARGGGASGILEQYF.

The chain is built from TRBV4-1 and TRBJ1-1; no definite D call. CDR1 and CDR2 from the germline V gene are MGHRA and YSYEKL. CDR3 length equals 14 residues. V lost 0 bases and J lost 8, with 13 bases in between. CDR3 coding DNA: TGCGCCAGCAGCCAAGAATCTCCGCTTTTGGAAGCTTTCTTT. Translating it yields CASSQESPLLEAFF.

V gene TRBV10-1 combines with J gene TRBJ2-1, with 13 bases matching TRBD2. The germline V gene encodes CDR1 WNHNN and CDR2 SYGVQD (reference sequence). The CDR3 has 18 residues. The ends lost 3 bases at V and 5 bases at J; junction bases unmatched: 10. Here the CDR3 reads CASSEPPGTSGANNEQFF. In DNA form, the CDR3 reads TGCGCCAGCAGTGAACCACCCGGGACTAGCGGGGCCAACAATGAGCAGTTCTTC.

This chain joins TRBV25-1 and TRBJ2-5; D might be TRBD1 or TRBD2, each matching 5 bases. The CDR3 length is 16 residues. From germline, CDR1 is MGHDK and CDR2 SYGVNS. The germline V and J ends were trimmed by 5 bases and 4 bases, with 20 bases remaining between them. The CDR3 protein is CASSSEGSRQVETQYF. The CDR3, as DNA: TGTGCCAGCAGTAGCGAGGGGAGTCGGCAAGTAGAGACCCAGTACTTC.

The rearrangement joins TRBV25-1 to TRBJ2-5; no clear D gene. The J call may be in error: the DNA end matches TRBJ2-7 better. The germline V gene has CDR1 MGHDK and CDR2 SYGVNS. The CDR3 sequence is 15 residues long. The CDR3, as DNA: TGTGCCAGCAGTGAAGGTAGGCAGTTGGGCTACGAGCAGTACTTC. Amino acids: CASSEGRQLGYEQYF.

The rearrangement uses TRBV6-4 and TRBJ2-1; tentatively, D is TRBD2 (6 bases). CDR1 and CDR2 from the germline V gene are MRHNA and SNTAGT. V was pared by 3 bases and J by 6 bases, with 18 bases between. The CDR3 length is 16 residues. The CDR3 bases are TGTGCCAGCAGTGAAGGCGGAAACTCCGGGGGCAATGAGCAGTTCTTC. The encoded protein is CASSEGGNSGGNEQFF.

This clone was seen only once. V usage is TRBV7-2 and J usage is TRBJ2-2, with no clear D. Germline lookup yields CDR1 SGHTA and CDR2 FQGNSA. The CDR3 has 15 amino acids. V was shortened by 3 bases and J by 0 bases, with 8 bases between the two germline ends. Written as DNA, the CDR3 is TGTGCCAGCAGCTTGAAGGTCGCGAACACCGGGGAGCTGTTTTTT. Its translation: CASSLKVANTGELFF.

This rearrangement joins TRBV19 to TRBJ1-1; D uncertain. The CDR3 has 16 residues. V lost 4 bases, J lost 0 bases, and 15 bases lay in between. CDR1 is LNHDA and CDR2 is SQIVND in the germline V gene (reference sequence). This CDR3 is CASSKPQRYMNTEAFF. The CDR3 bases are TGTGCCAGTAGTAAACCTCAGCGATATATGAACACTGAAGCTTTCTTT.

This clone came up many times. Here the CDR3 DNA reads TGTGCCAGTAGTCCCTCCCCACATGGCTACACCTTC. Protein sequence: CASSPSPHGYTF. This chain connects TRBV19 to TRBJ1-2; D call uncertain. Germline lookup yields CDR1 LNHDA and CDR2 SQIVND (reference sequence). V was shortened by 5 bases and J by 6 bases, with 10 bases between the two germline ends. The CDR3 has 12 residues.